Given below is one TCR beta chain in context. The V gene's germline CDR1 is MNHEY and CDR2 SMNVEV (reference sequence). There are 15 residues in the CDR3. V lost 6 bases to trimming and J lost 1 base, with 15 bases between them. The record originates from a study of T cell responses to AZD1222 COVID-19 vaccine. Some clones are missing from TCRdb's copy, which holds only in-frame ones; the method was immunoSEQ multiplex PCR. This sample has 180,000 or so clones, with about 92% found just once. This chain connects TRBV27 to TRBJ2-5; D is possibly TRBD2 (5 bases). The sample consisted of peripheral blood, taken on day 0 of AZD1222 vaccination. This sequence was found in an adult in good health. The CDR3 bases are TGTGCCAGCAGACATTATAGCGTTTCCCAAGAGACCCAGTACTTC. The encoded protein is CASRHYSVSQETQYF.